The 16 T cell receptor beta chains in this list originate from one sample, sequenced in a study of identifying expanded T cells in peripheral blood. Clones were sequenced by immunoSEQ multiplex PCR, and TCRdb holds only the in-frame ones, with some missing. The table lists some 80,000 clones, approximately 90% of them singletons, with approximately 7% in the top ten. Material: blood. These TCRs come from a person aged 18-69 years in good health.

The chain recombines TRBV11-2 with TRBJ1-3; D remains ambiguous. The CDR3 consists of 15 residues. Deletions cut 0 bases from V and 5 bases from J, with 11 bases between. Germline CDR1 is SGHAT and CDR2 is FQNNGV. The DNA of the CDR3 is TGTGCCAGCAGCTTAGATCTGGGCAGAAGAAACACCATATATTTT. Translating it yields CASSLDLGRRNTIYF.

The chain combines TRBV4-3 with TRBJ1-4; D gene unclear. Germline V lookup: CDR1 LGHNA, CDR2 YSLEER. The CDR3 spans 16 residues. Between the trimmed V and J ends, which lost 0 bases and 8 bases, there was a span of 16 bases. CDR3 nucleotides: TGCGCCAGCAGCCAAGATGAATCGGGAAGCCGAGAAAAACTGTTTTTT. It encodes CASSQDESGSREKLFF.

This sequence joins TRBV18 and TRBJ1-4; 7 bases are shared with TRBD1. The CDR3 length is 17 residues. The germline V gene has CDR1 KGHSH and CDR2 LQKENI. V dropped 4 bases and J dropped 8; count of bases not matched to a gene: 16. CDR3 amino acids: CASSRQGLMSGREKLFF. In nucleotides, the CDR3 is TGTGCCAGCTCACGACAGGGTTTAATGTCCGGGCGAGAAAAACTGTTTTTT.

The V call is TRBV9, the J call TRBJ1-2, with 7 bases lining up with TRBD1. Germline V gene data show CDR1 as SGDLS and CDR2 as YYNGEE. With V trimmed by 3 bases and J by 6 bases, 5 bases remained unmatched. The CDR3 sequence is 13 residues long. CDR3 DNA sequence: TGTGCCAGCAGCGCAGGGGGGCTGGATGGCTACACCTTC. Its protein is CASSAGGLDGYTF.

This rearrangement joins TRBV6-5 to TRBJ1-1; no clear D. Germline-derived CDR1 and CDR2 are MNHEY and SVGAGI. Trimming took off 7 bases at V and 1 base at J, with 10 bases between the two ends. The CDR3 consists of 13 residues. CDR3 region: CASKSPGNTEAFF. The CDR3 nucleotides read TGTGCCAGCAAATCCCCGGGGAACACTGAAGCTTTCTTT.

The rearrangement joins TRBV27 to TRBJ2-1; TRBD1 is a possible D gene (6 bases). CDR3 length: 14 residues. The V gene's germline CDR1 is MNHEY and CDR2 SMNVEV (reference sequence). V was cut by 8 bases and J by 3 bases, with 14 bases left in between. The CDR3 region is CASGLRGLYNEQFF. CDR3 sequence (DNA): TGTGCCAGCGGCCTCAGGGGTCTCTACAATGAGCAGTTCTTC.

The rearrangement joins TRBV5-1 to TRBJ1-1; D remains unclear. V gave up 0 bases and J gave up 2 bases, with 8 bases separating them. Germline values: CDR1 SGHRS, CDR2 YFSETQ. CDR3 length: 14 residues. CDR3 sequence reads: CASSLEVRNTEAFF. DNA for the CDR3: TGCGCCAGCAGCTTGGAAGTTCGTAACACTGAAGCTTTCTTT.

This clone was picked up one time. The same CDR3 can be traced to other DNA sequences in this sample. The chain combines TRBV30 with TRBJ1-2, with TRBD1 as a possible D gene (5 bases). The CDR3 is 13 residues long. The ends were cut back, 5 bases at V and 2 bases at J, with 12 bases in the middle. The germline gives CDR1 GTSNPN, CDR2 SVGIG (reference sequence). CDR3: CAWSLGANYGYTF. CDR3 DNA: TGTGCCTGGTCCCTAGGGGCGAACTATGGCTACACCTTC.

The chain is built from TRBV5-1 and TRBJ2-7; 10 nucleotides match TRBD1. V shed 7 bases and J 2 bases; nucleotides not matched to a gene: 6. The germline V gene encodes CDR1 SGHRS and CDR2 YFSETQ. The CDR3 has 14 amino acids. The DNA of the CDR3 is TGCGCCAGCGGCAACGGACAGGGGGCCTACGAGCAGTACTTC. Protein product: CASGNGQGAYEQYF. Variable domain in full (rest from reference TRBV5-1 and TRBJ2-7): KAGVTQTPRYLIKTRGQQVTLSCSPISGHRSVSWYQQTPGQGLQFLFEYFSETQRNKGNFPGRFSGRQFSNSRSEMNVSTLELGDSALYLCASGNGQGAYEQYFGPGTRLTVT.

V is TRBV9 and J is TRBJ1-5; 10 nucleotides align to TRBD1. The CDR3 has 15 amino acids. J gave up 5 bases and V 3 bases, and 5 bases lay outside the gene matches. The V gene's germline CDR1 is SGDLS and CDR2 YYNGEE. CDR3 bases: TGTGCCAGCAGCGGACAGGGGGCGGGCGATCAGCCCCAGCATTTT. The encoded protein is CASSGQGAGDQPQHF.

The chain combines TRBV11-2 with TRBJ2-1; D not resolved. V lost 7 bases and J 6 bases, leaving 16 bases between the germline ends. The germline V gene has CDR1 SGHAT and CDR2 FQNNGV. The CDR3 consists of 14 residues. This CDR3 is CASKLGIVRNEQFF. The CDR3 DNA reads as TGTGCCAGCAAGCTAGGAATTGTCCGCAATGAGCAGTTCTTC.

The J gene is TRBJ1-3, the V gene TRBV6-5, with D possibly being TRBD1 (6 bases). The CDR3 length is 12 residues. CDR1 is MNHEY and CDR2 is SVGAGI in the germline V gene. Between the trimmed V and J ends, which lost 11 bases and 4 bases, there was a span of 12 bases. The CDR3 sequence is CAPAGGGNTIYF. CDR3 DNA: TGTGCCCCCGCGGGGGGCGGAAACACCATATATTTT.

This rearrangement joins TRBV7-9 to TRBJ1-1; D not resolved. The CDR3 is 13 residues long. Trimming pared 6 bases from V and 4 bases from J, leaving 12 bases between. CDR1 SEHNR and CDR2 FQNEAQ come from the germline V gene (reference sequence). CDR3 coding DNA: TGTGCCAGCAGTTCCGTTGAGGGCACTGAAGCTTTCTTT. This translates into CASSSVEGTEAFF.

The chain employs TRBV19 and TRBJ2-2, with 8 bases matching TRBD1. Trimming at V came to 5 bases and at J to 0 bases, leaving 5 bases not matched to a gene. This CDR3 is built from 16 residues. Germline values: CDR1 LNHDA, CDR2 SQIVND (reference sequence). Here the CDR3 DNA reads TGTGCCAGTAGTGGGACAGGATTTCCGAACACCGGGGAGCTGTTTTTT. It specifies CASSGTGFPNTGELFF.

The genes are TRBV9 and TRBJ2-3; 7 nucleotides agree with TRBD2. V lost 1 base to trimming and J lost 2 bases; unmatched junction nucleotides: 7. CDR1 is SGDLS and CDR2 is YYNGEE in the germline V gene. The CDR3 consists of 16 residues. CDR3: CASSVSGVGTTDTQYF. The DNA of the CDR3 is TGTGCCAGCAGCGTAAGCGGGGTGGGGACCACAGATACGCAGTATTTT.

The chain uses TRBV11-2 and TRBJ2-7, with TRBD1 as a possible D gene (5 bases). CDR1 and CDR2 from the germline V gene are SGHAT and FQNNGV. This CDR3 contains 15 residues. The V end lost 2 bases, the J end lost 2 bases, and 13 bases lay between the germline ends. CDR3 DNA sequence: TGTGCCAGCAGCTTAAATCAGGGAACCCCCTACGAGCAGTACTTC. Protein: CASSLNQGTPYEQYF.